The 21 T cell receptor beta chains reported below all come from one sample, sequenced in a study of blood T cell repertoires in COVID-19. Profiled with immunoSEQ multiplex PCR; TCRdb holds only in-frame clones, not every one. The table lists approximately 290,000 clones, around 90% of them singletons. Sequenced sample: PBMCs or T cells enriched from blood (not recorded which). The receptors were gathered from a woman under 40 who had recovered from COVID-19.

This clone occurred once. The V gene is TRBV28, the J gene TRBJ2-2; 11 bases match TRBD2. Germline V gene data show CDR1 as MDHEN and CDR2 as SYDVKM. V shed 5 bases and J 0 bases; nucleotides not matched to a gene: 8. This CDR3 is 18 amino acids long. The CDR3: CASSTGGLAGSNTGELFF. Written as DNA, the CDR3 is TGTGCCAGCAGTACCGGAGGACTAGCGGGTTCGAACACCGGGGAGCTGTTTTTT.

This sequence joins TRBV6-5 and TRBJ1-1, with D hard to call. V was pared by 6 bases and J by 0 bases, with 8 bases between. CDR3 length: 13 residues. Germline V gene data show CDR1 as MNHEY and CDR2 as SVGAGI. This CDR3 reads CASSPQMNTEAFF. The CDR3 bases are TGTGCCAGCAGCCCCCAGATGAACACTGAAGCTTTCTTT.

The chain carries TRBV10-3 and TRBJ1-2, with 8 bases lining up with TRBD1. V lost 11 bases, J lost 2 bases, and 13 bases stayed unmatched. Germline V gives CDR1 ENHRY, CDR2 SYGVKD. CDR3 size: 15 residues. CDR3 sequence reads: CASRARQGQNYGYTF. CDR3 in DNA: TGTGCCTCCCGGGCCCGACAGGGGCAAAACTATGGCTACACCTTC.

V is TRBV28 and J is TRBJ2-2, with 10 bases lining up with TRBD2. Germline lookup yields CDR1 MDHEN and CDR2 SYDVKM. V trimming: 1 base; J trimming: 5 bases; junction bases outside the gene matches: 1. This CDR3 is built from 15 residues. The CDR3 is CASSLLLAGTGELFF. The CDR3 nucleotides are TGTGCCAGCAGTTTATTACTAGCGGGAACCGGGGAGCTGTTTTTT.

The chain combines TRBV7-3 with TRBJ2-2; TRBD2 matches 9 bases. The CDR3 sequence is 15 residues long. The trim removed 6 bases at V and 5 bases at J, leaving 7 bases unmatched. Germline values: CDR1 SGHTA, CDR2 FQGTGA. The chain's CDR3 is CASSLAGAVTGELFF. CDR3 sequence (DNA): TGTGCCAGCAGTTTAGCGGGAGCCGTAACCGGGGAGCTGTTTTTT.

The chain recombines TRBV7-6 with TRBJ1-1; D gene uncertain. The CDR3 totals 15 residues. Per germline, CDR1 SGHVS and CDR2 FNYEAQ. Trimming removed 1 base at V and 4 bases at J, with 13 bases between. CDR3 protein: CASSLEQSQFTEAFF. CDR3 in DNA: TGTGCCAGCAGCTTAGAACAGAGCCAATTCACTGAAGCTTTCTTT.

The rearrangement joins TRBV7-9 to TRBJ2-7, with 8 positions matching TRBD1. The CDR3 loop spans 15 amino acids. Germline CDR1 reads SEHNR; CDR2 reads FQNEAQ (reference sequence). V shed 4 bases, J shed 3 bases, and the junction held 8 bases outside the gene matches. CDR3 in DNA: TGTGCCAGCAGCTCCCGACAGGGGCAGTTCTACGAGCAGTACTTC. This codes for CASSSRQGQFYEQYF. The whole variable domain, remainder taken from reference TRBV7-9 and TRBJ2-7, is DTGVSQNPRHKITKRGQNVTFRCDPISEHNRLYWYRQTLGQGPEFLTYFQNEAQLEKSRLLSDRFSAERPKGSFSTLEIQRTEQGDSAMYLCASSSRQGQFYEQYFGPGTRLTVT.

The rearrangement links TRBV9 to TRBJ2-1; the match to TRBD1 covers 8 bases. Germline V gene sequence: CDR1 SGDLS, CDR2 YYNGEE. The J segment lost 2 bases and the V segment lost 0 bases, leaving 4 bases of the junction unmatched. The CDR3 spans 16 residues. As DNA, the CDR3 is TGTGCCAGCAGCGTAGGACAGGGGCCCCCCTACAATGAGCAGTTCTTC. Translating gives CASSVGQGPPYNEQFF.

The CDR3 region has the DNA TGTGCCAGCAGCCAAGTCCGGGACAGGACCTACGAGCAGTACTTC. It yields the protein CASSQVRDRTYEQYF. This sequence joins TRBV14 and TRBJ2-7, with 8 bases fitting TRBD1. After removal of 1 base from V and 2 bases from J, the junction contained 4 bases not matched to a gene. This CDR3 is built from 15 residues. Germline V gene data show CDR1 as SGHDN and CDR2 as FVKESK.

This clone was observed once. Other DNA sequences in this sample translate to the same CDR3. The CDR3 nucleotides are TGTGCCAGCAGTTTCCTCAGATACGAGCAGTACTTC. Translated: CASSFLRYEQYF. The chain combines TRBV28 with TRBJ2-7; no clear D gene. CDR3 length: 12 residues. V was shortened by 3 bases and J by 4 bases, with 7 bases between the two germline ends. CDR1 and CDR2 (germline): MDHEN, SYDVKM.

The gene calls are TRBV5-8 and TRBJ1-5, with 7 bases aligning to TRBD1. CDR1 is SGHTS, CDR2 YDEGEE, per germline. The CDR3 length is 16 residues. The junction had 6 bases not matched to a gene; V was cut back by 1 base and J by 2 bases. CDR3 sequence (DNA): TGTGCCAGCAGCTTGAGGCAGGGGGTACGCAATCAGCCCCAGCATTTT. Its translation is CASSLRQGVRNQPQHF.

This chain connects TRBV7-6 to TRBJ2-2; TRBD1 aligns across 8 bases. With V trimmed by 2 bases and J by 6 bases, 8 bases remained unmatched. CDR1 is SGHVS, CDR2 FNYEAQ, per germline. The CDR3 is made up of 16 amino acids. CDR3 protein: CASSLQGAGGAGELFF. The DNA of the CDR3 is TGTGCCAGCAGCTTACAGGGGGCTGGGGGTGCCGGGGAGCTGTTTTTT.

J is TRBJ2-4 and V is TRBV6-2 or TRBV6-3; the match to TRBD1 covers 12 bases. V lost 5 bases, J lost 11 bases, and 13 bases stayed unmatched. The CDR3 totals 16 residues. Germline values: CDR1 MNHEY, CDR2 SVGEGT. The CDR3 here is CASSVSGTGGWAVQYF. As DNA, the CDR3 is TGTGCCAGCAGTGTCTCCGGGACAGGGGGCTGGGCGGTTCAGTACTTC.

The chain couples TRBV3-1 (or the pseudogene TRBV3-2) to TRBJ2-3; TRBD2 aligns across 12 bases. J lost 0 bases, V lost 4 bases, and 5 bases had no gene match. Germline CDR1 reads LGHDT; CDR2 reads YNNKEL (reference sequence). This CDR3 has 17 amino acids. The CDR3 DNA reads TGTGCCAGCAGCCGTGGACTAGCGGGGACTAGCACAGATACGCAGTATTTT. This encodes CASSRGLAGTSTDTQYF.

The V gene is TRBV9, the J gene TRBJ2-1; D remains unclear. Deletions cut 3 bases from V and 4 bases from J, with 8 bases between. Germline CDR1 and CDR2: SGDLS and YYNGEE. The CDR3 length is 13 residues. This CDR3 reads CASSDGFYNEQFF. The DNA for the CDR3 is TGTGCCAGCAGCGACGGGTTTTACAATGAGCAGTTCTTC. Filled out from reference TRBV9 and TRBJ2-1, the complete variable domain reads DSGVTQTPKHLITATGQRVTLRCSPRSGDLSVYWYQQSLDQGLQFLIQYYNGEERAKGNILERFSAQQFPDLHSELNLSSLELGDSALYFCASSDGFYNEQFFGPGTRLTVL.

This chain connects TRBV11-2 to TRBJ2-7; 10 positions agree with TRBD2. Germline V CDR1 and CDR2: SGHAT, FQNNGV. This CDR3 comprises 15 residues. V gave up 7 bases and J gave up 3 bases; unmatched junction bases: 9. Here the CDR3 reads CASIKGLAEDYEQYF. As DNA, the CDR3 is TGTGCCAGCATCAAAGGACTAGCGGAGGACTACGAGCAGTACTTC.

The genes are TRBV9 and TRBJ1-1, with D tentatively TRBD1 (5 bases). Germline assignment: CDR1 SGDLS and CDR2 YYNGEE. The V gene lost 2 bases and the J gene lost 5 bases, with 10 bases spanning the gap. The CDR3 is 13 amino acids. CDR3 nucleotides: TGTGCCAGCAGCGTCAACACAGGAACTGAAGCTTTCTTT. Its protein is CASSVNTGTEAFF.

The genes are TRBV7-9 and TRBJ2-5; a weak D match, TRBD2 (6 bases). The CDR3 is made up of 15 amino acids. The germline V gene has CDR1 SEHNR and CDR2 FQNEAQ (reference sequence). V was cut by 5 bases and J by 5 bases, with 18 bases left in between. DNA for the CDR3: TGTGCCAGCAGCGGCCAGGGAGGAGTGGTTGAGACCCAGTACTTC. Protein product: CASSGQGGVVETQYF. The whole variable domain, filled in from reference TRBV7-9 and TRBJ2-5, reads DTGVSQNPRHKITKRGQNVTFRCDPISEHNRLYWYRQTLGQGPEFLTYFQNEAQLEKSRLLSDRFSAERPKGSFSTLEIQRTEQGDSAMYLCASSGQGGVVETQYFGPGTRLLVL.

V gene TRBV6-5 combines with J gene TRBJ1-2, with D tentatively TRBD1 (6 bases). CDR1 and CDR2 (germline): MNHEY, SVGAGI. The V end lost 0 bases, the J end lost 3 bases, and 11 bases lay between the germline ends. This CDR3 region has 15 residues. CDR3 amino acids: CASSYSSTGYYGYTF. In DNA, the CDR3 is TGTGCCAGCAGTTACTCGTCTACAGGGTACTATGGCTACACCTTC.

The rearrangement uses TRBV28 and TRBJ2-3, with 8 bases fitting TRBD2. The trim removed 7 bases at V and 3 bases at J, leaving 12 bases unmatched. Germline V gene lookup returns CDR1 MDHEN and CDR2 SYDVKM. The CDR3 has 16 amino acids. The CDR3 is CASKAGGASGTDTQYF. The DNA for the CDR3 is TGTGCCAGCAAAGCCGGGGGGGCGTCAGGGACAGATACGCAGTATTTT.

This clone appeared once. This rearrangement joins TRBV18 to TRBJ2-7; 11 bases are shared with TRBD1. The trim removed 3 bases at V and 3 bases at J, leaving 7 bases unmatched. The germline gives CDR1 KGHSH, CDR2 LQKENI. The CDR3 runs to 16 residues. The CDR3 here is CASSPVDRGRFYEQYF. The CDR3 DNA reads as TGTGCCAGCTCACCGGTGGACAGGGGGCGTTTCTACGAGCAGTACTTC.